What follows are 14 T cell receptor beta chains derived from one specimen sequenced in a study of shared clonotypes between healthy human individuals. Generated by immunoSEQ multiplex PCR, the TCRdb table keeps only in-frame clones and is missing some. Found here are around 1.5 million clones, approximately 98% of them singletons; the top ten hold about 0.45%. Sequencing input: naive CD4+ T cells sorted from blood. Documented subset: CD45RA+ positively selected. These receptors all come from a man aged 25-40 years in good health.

The CDR3 DNA reads as TGCGCCAGCAGCTTGCGGTGGCGAACAGATACGCAGTATTTT. This translates into CASSLRWRTDTQYF. The chain joins TRBV5-1 to TRBJ2-3; D unresolved. Looked up from germline, CDR1 is SGHRS and CDR2 is YFSETQ. The CDR3 covers 14 residues. Between the trimmed V and J ends, which lost 1 base and 3 bases, there was a span of 9 bases.

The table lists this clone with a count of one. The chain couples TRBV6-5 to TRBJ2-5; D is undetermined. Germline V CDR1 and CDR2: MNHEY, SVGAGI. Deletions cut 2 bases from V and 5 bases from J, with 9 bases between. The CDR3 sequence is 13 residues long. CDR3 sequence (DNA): TGTGCCAGCAGTTACCGCGTCGGGGAGACCCAGTACTTC. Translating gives CASSYRVGETQYF.

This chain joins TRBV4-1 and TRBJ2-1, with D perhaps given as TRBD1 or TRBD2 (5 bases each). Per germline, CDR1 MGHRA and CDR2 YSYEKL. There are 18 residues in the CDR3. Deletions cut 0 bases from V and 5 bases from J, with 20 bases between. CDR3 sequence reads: CASSQDPFGGVGDNEQFF. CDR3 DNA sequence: TGCGCCAGCAGCCAAGATCCTTTCGGCGGCGTGGGGGACAATGAGCAGTTCTTC.

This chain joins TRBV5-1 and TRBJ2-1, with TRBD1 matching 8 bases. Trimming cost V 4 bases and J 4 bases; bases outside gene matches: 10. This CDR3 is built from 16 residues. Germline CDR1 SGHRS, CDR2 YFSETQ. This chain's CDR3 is CASSPDSGGSYNEQFF. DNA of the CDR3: TGCGCCAGCAGCCCGGATTCAGGGGGCAGTTACAATGAGCAGTTCTTC. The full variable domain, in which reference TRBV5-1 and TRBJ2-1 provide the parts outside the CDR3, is KAGVTQTPRYLIKTRGQQVTLSCSPISGHRSVSWYQQTPGQGLQFLFEYFSETQRNKGNFPGRFSGRQFSNSRSEMNVSTLELGDSALYLCASSPDSGGSYNEQFFGPGTRLTVL.

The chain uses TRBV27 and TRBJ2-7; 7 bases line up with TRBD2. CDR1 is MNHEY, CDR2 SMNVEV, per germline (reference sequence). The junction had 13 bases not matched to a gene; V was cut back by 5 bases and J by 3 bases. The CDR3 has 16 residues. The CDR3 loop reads CASSGRGQQHIYEQYF. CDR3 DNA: TGTGCCAGCAGTGGGAGGGGTCAACAGCACATCTACGAGCAGTACTTC.

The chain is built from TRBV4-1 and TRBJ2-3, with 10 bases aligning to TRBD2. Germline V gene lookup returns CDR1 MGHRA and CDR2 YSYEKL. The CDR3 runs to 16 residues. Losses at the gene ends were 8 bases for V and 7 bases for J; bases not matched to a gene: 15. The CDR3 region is CASRPLLAGVVHTQYF. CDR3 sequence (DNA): TGCGCCAGCCGGCCCCTCCTAGCGGGAGTGGTGCATACGCAGTATTTT.

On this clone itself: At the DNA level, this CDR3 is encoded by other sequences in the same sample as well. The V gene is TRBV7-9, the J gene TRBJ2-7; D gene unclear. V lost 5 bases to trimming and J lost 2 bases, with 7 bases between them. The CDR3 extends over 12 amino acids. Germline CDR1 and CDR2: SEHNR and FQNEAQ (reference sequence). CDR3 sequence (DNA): TGTGCCAGCAGCCCTAGACCCTACGAGCAGTACTTC. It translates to CASSPRPYEQYF.

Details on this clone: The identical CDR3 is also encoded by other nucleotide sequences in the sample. The CDR3 bases are TGTGCCAGCAGTCTTATCGGTACCTACGAGCAGTACTTC. Protein: CASSLIGTYEQYF. V is TRBV28 and J is TRBJ2-7; D remains unclear. The ends were cut back, 5 bases at V and 2 bases at J, with 10 bases in the middle. CDR3 length: 13 residues. The V gene's germline CDR1 is MDHEN and CDR2 SYDVKM.

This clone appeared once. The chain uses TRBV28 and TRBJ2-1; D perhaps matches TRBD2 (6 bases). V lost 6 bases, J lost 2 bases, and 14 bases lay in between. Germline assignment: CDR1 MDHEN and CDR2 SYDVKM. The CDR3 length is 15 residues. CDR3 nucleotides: TGTGCCAGCAGGAGGTCCGGGAGACCCTACAATGAGCAGTTCTTC. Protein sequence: CASRRSGRPYNEQFF.

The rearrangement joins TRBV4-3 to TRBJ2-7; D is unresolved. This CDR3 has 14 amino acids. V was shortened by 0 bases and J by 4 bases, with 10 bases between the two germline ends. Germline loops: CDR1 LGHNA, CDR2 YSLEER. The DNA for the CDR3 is TGCGCCAGCAGCCAAGAAGGGTCGAGGTACGAGCAGTACTTC. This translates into CASSQEGSRYEQYF.

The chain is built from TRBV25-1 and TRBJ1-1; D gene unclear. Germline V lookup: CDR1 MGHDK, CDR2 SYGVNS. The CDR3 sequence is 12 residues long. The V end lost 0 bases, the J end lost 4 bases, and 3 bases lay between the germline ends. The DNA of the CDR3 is TGTGCCAGCAGTGAATACAGCACTGAAGCTTTCTTT. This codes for CASSEYSTEAFF. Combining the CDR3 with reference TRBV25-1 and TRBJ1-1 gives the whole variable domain EADIYQTPRYLVIGTGKKITLECSQTMGHDKMYWYQQDPGMELHLIHYSYGVNSTEKGDLSSESTVSRIRTEHFPLTLESARPSHTSQYLCASSEYSTEAFFGQGTRLTVV.

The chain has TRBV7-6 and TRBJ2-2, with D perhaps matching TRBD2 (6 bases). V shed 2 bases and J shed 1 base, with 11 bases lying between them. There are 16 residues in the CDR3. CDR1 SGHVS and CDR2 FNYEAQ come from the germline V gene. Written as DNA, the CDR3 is TGTGCCAGCAGCTTAATACCGGGAGAGAACACCGGGGAGCTGTTTTTT. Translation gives CASSLIPGENTGELFF.

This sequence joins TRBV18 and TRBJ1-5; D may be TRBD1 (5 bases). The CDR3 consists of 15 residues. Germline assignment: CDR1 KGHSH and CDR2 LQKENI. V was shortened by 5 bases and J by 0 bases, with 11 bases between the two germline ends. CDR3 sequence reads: CASSESTASNQPQHF. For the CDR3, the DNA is TGTGCCAGCTCAGAATCGACAGCTAGCAATCAGCCCCAGCATTTT.

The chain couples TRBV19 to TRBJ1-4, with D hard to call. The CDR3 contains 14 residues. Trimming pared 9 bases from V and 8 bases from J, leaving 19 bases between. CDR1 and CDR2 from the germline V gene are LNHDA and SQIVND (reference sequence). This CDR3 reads CASQNRYLGEKLFF. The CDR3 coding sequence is TGTGCCAGCCAAAACCGCTACCTAGGGGAAAAACTGTTTTTT.